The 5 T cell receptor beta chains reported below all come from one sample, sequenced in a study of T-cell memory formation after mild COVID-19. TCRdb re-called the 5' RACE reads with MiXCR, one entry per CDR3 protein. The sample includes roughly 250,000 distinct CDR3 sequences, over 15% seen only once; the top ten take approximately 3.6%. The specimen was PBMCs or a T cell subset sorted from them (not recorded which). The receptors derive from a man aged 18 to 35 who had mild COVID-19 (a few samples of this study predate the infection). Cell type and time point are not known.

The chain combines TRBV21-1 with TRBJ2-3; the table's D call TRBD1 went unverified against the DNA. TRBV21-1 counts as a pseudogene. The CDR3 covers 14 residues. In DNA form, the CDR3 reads TGTGCCCTCCAGGGACAGGCGAGCACAGATACGCAGTATTTT. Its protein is CALQGQASTDTQYF.

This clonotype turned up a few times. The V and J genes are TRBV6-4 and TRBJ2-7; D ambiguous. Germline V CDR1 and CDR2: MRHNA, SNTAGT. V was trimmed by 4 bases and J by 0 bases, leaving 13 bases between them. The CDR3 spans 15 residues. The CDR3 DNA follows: TGTGCCAGCAGTGTGTCGGCAGGTAGCTCCTACGAGCAGTACTTC. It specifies CASSVSAGSSYEQYF.

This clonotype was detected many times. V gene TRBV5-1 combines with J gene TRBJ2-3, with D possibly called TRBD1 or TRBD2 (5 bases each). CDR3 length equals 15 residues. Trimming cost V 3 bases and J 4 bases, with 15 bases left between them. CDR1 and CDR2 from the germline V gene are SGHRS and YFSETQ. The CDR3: CASSSRDPRADTQYF. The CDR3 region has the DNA TGCGCCAGCAGCTCCCGGGACCCGAGGGCAGATACGCAGTATTTT.

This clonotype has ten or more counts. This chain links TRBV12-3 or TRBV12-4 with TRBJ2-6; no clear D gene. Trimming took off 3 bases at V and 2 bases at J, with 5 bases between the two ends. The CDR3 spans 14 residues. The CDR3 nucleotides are TGTGCCAGCAGTTTCAAGACTGGGGCCAACGTCCTGACTTTC. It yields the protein CASSFKTGANVLTF.

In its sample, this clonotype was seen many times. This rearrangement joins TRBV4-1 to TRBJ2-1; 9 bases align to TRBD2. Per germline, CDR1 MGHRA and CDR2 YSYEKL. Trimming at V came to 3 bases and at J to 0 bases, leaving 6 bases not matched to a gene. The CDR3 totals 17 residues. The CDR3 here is CASSHSSGVSSYNEQFF. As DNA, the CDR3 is TGCGCCAGCAGCCATTCTAGCGGGGTGAGCTCCTACAATGAGCAGTTCTTC.